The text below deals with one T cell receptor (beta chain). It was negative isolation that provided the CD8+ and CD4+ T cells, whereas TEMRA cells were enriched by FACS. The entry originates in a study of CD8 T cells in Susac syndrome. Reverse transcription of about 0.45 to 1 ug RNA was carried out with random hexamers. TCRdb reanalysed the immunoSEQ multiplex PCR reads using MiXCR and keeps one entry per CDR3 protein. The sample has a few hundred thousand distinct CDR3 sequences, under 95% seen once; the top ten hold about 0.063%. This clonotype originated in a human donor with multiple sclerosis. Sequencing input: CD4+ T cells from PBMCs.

The CDR3 protein is CASSAQSGQRGAGANVLTF. In DNA, the CDR3 is TGTGCCAGCAGCGCCCAGAGCGGACAGCGAGGGGCTGGGGCCAACGTCCTGACTTTC. This rearrangement joins TRBV7-9 to TRBJ2-6; perhaps TRBD1 as D (6 bases). The V gene lost 5 bases and the J gene lost 2 bases, with 22 bases spanning the gap. The CDR3 extends over 19 amino acids. Germline-derived CDR1 and CDR2 are SEHNR and FQNEAQ (reference sequence).